The 18 T cell receptor beta chains listed next were all sequenced from one sample in a study of blood T cell repertoires in COVID-19. Assay: immunoSEQ multiplex PCR; the TCRdb copy retains only in-frame clones and omits some. Altogether approximately 340,000 clones are present, about 91% being singletons, with the ten largest covering around 8.9%. The specimen sequenced was peripheral blood. These TCRs come from a man in his thirties or forties with COVID-19, enrolled during active disease.

Only one count was recorded for this clone. This chain links TRBV6-5 with TRBJ1-6; 8 nucleotides align to TRBD1. Germline assignment: CDR1 MNHEY and CDR2 SVGAGI. The CDR3 covers 15 residues. V trimming: 6 bases; J trimming: 7 bases; junction bases outside the gene matches: 8. This CDR3 reads CASSRQGLGNSPLHF. The CDR3 nucleotides read TGTGCCAGCAGCCGACAGGGGCTGGGGAATTCACCCCTCCACTTT.

The chain is built from TRBV6-5 and TRBJ1-2, with 8 bases aligning to TRBD1. The V gene's germline CDR1 is MNHEY and CDR2 SVGAGI. The CDR3 spans 14 residues. The ends lost 6 bases at V and 4 bases at J; junction bases unmatched: 7. The CDR3, as DNA: TGTGCCAGCAGGACGGGACAGGCGACCTATGGCTACACCTTC. This sequence encodes CASRTGQATYGYTF.

CDR3 residues: CASSYKGQYYEQYF. In DNA, the CDR3 is TGTGCCAGCAGTTACAAGGGGCAGTACTACGAGCAGTACTTC. The rearrangement joins TRBV6-2 or TRBV6-3 to TRBJ2-7, with D perhaps matching TRBD1 (5 bases). The CDR3 totals 14 residues. Trimming removed 2 bases from V and 3 bases from J, with 11 bases in between. Germline V gene lookup returns CDR1 MNHEY and CDR2 SVGEGT.

Here the CDR3 DNA reads TGCGCCAGCAGCTTGAGTCCGGGGTCTAACTATGGCTACACCTTC. It yields the protein CASSLSPGSNYGYTF. The chain has TRBV5-1 and TRBJ1-2; D not certain. This CDR3 has 15 amino acids. Germline CDR1 is SGHRS and CDR2 is YFSETQ. V was clipped by 1 base and J by 0 bases, with 10 bases between them.

The CDR3 here is CASSLTESYGYTF. The CDR3 DNA sequence: TGTGCCAGCAGCTTGACAGAGAGCTATGGCTACACCTTC. The V gene is TRBV7-9, the J gene TRBJ1-2; a weak D match, TRBD1 (5 bases). Trimming removed 3 bases at V and 4 bases at J, with 9 bases between. Germline loops: CDR1 SEHNR, CDR2 FQNEAQ (reference sequence). The CDR3 covers 13 residues.

This clone appeared a single time. The V call is TRBV10-3, the J call TRBJ2-1, with D perhaps TRBD2 (6 bases). Germline CDR1 reads ENHRY; CDR2 reads SYGVKD. V was trimmed by 10 bases and J by 7 bases, leaving 17 bases between them. The CDR3 covers 13 residues. The CDR3 spells CATRGGPGNEQFF. The CDR3 nucleotides read TGTGCCACCCGGGGAGGACCGGGTAATGAGCAGTTCTTC.

The chain joins TRBV18 to TRBJ2-2, with 10 bases aligning to TRBD1. Germline V CDR1 and CDR2: KGHSH, LQKENI. V dropped 5 bases and J dropped 7; count of bases not matched to a gene: 13. The CDR3 loop spans 17 amino acids. Written as DNA, the CDR3 is TGTGCCAGCTCATCCGCCGGGACAGGGGTTACGAGCGGGGAGCTGTTTTTT. Translated: CASSSAGTGVTSGELFF.

The chain employs TRBV21-1 and TRBJ1-1. TRBV21-1 is marked as a pseudogene. The CDR3 is 15 amino acids. The CDR3 sequence: CASSKAPAGPTEAFF. The CDR3, as DNA: TGTGCCAGCAGCAAAGCCCCCGCGGGCCCAACTGAAGCTTTCTTT.

The chain recombines TRBV27 with TRBJ1-5; the match to TRBD1 covers 8 bases. CDR3 length equals 16 residues. Germline CDR1 reads MNHEY; CDR2 reads SMNVEV (reference sequence). The ends lost 5 bases at V and 1 base at J; junction bases unmatched: 7. The CDR3 DNA sequence: TGTGCCAGCAGTCCCTCGACAGGGGAGAGCAATCAGCCCCAGCATTTT. Residues: CASSPSTGESNQPQHF.

The V gene is TRBV27, the J gene TRBJ2-1; 7 nucleotides match TRBD2. The CDR3 has 15 amino acids. Germline V gives CDR1 MNHEY, CDR2 SMNVEV (reference sequence). Losses at the gene ends were 3 bases for V and 1 base for J; bases not matched to a gene: 3. The CDR3 DNA reads TGTGCCAGCAGTTTGCTAGCGGTATCCTACAATGAGCAGTTCTTC. Protein sequence: CASSLLAVSYNEQFF.

V usage is TRBV11-2 and J usage is TRBJ1-2; D is uncertain. CDR1 SGHAT and CDR2 FQNNGV come from the germline V gene. Trimming took 4 bases from V and 0 from J, leaving 9 bases between them. This CDR3 spans 14 amino acids. CDR3 sequence reads: CASSWSGPNYGYTF. The CDR3 nucleotides read TGTGCCAGCAGCTGGAGCGGACCTAACTATGGCTACACCTTC. The complete variable domain, with remaining parts taken from reference TRBV11-2 and TRBJ1-2, reads EAGVAQSPRYKIIEKRQSVAFWCNPISGHATLYWYQQILGQGPKLLIQFQNNGVVDDSQLPKDRFSAERLKGVDSTLKIQPAKLEDSAVYLCASSWSGPNYGYTFGSGTRLTVV.

This chain joins TRBV19 and TRBJ2-1; D perhaps matches TRBD1 (5 bases). The CDR3 has 12 amino acids. V lost 3 bases and J lost 12, with 12 bases in between. Looked up from germline, CDR1 is LNHDA and CDR2 is SQIVND (reference sequence). CDR3 loop: CASSIMQGGQFF. The CDR3 nucleotides are TGTGCCAGTAGTATCATGCAGGGTGGGCAGTTCTTC.

The chain employs TRBV18 and TRBJ1-6; 8 positions agree with TRBD1. The CDR3 has 18 residues. Germline CDR1 KGHSH, CDR2 LQKENI. V lost 6 bases and J lost 8; bases outside the gene matches: 18. The CDR3 nucleotides are TGTGCCAGCTCTACACTGCCAGTTCGCGGGACAGGCCATTCACCCCTCCACTTT. Translated: CASSTLPVRGTGHSPLHF.

The V call is TRBV7-2, the J call TRBJ2-3; 8 bases align to TRBD1. The CDR3 covers 13 residues. Per the germline V gene, CDR1 is SGHTA and CDR2 is FQGNSA. Trimming cost V 4 bases and J 6 bases; bases outside gene matches: 3. CDR3 amino acids: CASSWQGADTQYF. CDR3 sequence (DNA): TGTGCCAGCAGCTGGCAGGGGGCCGATACGCAGTATTTT.

J is TRBJ2-1 and V is TRBV24-1; weak D call: TRBD1 (5 bases). The CDR3 contains 16 residues. Trimming left V 2 bases short and J 6 bases short, with 16 bases between. Per the germline V gene, CDR1 is KGHDR and CDR2 is SFDVKD. The CDR3 sequence: CATSDYRQGSVNEQFF. The CDR3, as DNA: TGTGCCACCAGTGATTATCGGCAGGGATCGGTCAATGAGCAGTTCTTC.

The CDR3 bases are TGTGCCAGCAGCTCGAAACGGGGGACAGGGGCCGGCGGCACTGAAGCTTTCTTT. This encodes CASSSKRGTGAGGTEAFF. The chain joins TRBV28 to TRBJ1-1; 10 nucleotides match TRBD1. Trimming cost V 6 bases and J 4 bases; bases outside gene matches: 17. CDR3 length: 18 amino acids. Germline V CDR1 and CDR2: MDHEN, SYDVKM. The full variable domain, its missing parts supplied by reference TRBV28 and TRBJ1-1, is DVKVTQSSRYLVKRTGEKVFLECVQDMDHENMFWYRQDPGLGLRLIYFSYDVKMKEKGDIPEGYSVSREKKERFSLILESASTNQTSMYLCASSSKRGTGAGGTEAFFGQGTRLTVV.

The V call is TRBV28, the J call TRBJ1-1, with D tentatively TRBD1 (6 bases). Germline lookup yields CDR1 MDHEN and CDR2 SYDVKM. The CDR3 contains 15 residues. The V and J ends lost 5 bases and 0 bases respectively, with 13 bases between them. CDR3 in DNA: TGTGCCAGCAGTGACCCCGGACAGATGAACACTGAAGCTTTCTTT. Its translation is CASSDPGQMNTEAFF. The complete variable domain, with remaining parts taken from reference TRBV28 and TRBJ1-1, reads DVKVTQSSRYLVKRTGEKVFLECVQDMDHENMFWYRQDPGLGLRLIYFSYDVKMKEKGDIPEGYSVSREKKERFSLILESASTNQTSMYLCASSDPGQMNTEAFFGQGTRLTVV.

The rearrangement joins TRBV4-3 to TRBJ2-3; 7 nucleotides line up with TRBD1. After removal of 1 base from V and 3 bases from J, the junction contained 1 base not matched to a gene. Germline V gene lookup returns CDR1 LGHNA and CDR2 YSLEER. The CDR3 is made up of 14 amino acids. The CDR3 reads CASSQGRGTDTQYF. For the CDR3, the DNA is TGCGCCAGCAGCCAAGGCAGGGGGACAGATACGCAGTATTTT.